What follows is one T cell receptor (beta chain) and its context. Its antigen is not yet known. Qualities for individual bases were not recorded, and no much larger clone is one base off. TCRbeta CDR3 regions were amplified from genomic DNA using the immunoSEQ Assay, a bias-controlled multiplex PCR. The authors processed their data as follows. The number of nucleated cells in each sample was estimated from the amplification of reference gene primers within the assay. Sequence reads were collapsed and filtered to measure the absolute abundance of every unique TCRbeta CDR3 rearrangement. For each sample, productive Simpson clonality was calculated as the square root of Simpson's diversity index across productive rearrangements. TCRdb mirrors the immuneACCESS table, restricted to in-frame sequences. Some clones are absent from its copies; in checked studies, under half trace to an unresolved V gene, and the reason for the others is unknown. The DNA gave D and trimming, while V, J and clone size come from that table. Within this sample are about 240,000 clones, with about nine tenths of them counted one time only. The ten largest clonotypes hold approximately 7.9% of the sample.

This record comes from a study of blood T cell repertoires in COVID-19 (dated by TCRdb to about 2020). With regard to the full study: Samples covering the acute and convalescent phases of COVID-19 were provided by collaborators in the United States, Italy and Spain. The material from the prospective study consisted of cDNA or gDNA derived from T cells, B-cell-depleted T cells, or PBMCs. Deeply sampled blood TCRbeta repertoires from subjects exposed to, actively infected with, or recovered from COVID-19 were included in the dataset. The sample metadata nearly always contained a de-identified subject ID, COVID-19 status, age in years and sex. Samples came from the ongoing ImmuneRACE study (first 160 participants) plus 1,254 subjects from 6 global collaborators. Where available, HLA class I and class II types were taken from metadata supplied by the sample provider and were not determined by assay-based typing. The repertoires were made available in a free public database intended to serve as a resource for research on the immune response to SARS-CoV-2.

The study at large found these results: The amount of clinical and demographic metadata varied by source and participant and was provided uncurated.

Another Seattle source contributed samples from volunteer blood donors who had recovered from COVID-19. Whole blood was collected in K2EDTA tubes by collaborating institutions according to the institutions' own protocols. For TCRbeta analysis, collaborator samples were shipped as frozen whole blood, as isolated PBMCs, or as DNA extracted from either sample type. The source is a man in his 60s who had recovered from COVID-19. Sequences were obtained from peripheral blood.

The encoded CDR3 is CASSPPGQAPEALHF. The sequenced DNA is TGTGCCAGCTCACCACCTGGACAGGCCCCTGAGGCCCTCCACTTT. The chain is assembled from TRBV18 and TRBJ1-6; the junction holds 7 bases that match TRBD1. Clipping removes 0 bases from V and 14 bases from J, with 10 as the unmatched junction base count. The CDR3 contains 15 residues, cysteine and phenylalanine counted. The retained sequence is limited to the CDR3, 45 bases, with the frame set at the first base. CDR1 KGHSH and CDR2 LQKENI were looked up in the germline V gene.